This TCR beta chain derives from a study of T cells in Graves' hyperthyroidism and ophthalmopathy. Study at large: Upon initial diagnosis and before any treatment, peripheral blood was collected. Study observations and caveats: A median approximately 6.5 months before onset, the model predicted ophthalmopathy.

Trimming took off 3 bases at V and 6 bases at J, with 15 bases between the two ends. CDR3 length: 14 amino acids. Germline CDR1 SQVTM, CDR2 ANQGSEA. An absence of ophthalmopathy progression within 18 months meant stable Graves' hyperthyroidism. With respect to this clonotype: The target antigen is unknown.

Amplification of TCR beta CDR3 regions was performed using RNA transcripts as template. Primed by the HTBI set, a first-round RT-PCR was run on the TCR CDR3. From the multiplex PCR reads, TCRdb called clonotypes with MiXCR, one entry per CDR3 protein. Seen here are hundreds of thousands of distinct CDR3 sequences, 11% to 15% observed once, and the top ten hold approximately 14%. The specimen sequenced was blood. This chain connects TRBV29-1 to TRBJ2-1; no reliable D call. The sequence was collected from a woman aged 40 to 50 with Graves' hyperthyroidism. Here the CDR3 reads CSVDWVGSGNEQFF. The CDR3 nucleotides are TGCAGCGTTGACTGGGTAGGGTCCGGCAATGAGCAGTTCTTC.